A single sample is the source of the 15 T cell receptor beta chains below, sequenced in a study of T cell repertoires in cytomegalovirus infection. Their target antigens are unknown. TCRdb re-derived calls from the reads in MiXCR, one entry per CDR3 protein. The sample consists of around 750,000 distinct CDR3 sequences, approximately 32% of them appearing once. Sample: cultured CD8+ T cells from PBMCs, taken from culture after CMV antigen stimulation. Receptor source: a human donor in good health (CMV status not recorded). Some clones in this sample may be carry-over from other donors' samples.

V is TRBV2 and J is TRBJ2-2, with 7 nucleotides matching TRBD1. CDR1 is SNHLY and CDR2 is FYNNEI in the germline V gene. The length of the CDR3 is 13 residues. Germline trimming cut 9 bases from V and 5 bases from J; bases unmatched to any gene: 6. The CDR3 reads CARRQGVTGELFF. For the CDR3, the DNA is TGTGCCAGAAGACAGGGAGTTACCGGGGAGCTGTTTTTT.

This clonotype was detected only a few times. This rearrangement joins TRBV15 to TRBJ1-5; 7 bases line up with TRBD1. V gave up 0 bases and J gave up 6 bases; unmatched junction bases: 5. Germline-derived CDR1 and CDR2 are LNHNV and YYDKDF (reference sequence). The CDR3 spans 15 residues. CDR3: CATSRDGQGVQPQHF. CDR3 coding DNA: TGTGCCACCAGCAGAGATGGCCAGGGGGTTCAGCCCCAGCATTTT.

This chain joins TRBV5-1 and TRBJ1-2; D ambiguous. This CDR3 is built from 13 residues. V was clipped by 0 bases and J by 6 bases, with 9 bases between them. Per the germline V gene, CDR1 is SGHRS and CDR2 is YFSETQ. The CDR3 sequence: CASSLADADGYTF. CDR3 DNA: TGCGCCAGCAGCTTGGCAGACGCAGATGGCTACACCTTC.

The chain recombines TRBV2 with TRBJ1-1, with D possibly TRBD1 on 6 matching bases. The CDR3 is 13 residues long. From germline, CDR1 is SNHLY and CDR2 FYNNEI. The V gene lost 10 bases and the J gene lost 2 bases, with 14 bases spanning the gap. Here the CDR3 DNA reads TGTGCCATGGACGGGACACCTAACACTGAAGCTTTCTTT. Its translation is CAMDGTPNTEAFF.

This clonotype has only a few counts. DNA of the CDR3: TGCGCCAGCAGTGAGGGAAAGAGGGATGAGCAGTTCTTC. This gives the protein CASSEGKRDEQFF. The chain is built from TRBV10-2 and TRBJ2-1, with D possibly TRBD2 on 5 matching bases. The germline V and J ends were trimmed by 2 bases and 8 bases, with 10 bases remaining between them. The CDR3 is 13 residues long. Germline-derived CDR1 and CDR2 are WSHSY and SAAADI.

The CDR3 coding sequence is TGTGCCAGCAGTTTAGTGGGGGCCCCCTCCTACGAGCAGTACTTC. This gives the protein CASSLVGAPSYEQYF. This chain connects TRBV27 to TRBJ2-7; the D gene is possibly TRBD1 (6 bases). Per the germline V gene, CDR1 is MNHEY and CDR2 is SMNVEV (reference sequence). Trimming stripped 2 bases from V and 0 bases from J, with 11 bases between. This CDR3 has 15 amino acids.

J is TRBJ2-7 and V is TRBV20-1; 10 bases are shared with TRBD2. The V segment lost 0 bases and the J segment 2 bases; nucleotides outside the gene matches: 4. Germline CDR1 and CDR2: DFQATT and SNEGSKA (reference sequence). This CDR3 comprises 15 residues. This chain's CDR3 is CSARELAGRTYEQYF. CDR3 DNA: TGCAGTGCTAGAGAACTAGCGGGGCGCACCTACGAGCAGTACTTC.

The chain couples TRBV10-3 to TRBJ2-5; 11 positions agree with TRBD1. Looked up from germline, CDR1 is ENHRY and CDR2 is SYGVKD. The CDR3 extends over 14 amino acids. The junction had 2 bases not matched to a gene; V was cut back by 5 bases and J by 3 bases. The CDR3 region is CAISRDRGKETQYF. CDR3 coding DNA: TGTGCCATCAGTCGGGACAGGGGGAAAGAGACCCAGTACTTC.

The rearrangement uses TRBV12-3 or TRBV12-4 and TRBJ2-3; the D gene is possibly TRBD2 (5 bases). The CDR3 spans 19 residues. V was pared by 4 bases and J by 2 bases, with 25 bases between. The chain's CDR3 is CASSSSNFHREHHTDTQYF. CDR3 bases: TGTGCCAGCAGTTCGTCAAACTTCCATCGGGAACATCACACAGATACGCAGTATTTT.

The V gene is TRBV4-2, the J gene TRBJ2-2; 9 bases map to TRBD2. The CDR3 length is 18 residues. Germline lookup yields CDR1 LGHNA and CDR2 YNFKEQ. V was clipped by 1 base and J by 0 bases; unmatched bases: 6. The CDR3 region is CASSQASLAGSNTGELFF. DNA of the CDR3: TGTGCCAGCAGCCAAGCCTCTCTAGCGGGGTCGAACACCGGGGAGCTGTTTTTT.

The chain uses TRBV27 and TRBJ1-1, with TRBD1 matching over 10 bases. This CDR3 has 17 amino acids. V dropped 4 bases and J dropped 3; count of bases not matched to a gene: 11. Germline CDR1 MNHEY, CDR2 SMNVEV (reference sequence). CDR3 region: CASSSLRTGGGYTEAFF. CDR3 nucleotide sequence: TGTGCCAGCAGTTCCCTCAGGACAGGGGGAGGATACACTGAAGCTTTCTTT.

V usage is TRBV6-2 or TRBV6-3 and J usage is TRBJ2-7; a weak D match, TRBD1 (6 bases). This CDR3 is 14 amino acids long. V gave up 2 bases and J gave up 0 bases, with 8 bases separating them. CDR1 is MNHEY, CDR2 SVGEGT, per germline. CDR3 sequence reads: CASSYLDSSYEQYV. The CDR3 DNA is TGTGCCAGCAGTTACCTGGACAGCTCCTACGAGCAGTACGTC.

The CDR3 loop is CASSAGVSVTYEQYF. Written as DNA, the CDR3 is TGTGCCAGCAGCGCCGGGGTCTCAGTCACCTACGAGCAGTACTTC. This rearrangement joins TRBV12-3 or TRBV12-4 to TRBJ2-7, with a weak D call TRBD2 (5 bases). The CDR3 covers 15 residues. Trimming shortened V by 6 bases and J by 2 bases, and 17 bases separated the two germline ends.

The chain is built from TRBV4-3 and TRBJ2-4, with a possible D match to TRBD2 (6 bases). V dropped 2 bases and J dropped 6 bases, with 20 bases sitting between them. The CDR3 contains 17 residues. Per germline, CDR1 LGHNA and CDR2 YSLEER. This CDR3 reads CASSQTHIPGLGNIQYF. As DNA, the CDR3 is TGCGCCAGCAGCCAAACCCACATCCCGGGACTCGGAAACATTCAGTACTTC.

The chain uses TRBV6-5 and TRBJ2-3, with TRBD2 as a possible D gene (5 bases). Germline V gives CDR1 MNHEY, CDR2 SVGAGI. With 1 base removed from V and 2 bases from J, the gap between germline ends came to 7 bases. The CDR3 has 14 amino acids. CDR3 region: CASSYLGDTDTQYF. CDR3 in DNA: TGTGCCAGCAGTTACTTGGGAGACACAGATACGCAGTATTTT.